There are many counts of the clone carrying this TCR beta chain. Its antigen is currently unknown. Template switching with 5'RACE generated the TCR cDNA and added a universal primer site and UMIs. TCRdb used MiXCR to reprocess the 5' RACE reads, holding one entry per CDR3 protein. The table has some 320,000 distinct CDR3 sequences, around 10% seen once. The record originates from a study of T cells after yellow fever vaccination. Points from the study as a whole: FACS-sorted repertoires could harbor abundant contaminating bulk-population clonotypes. Clones that expanded after primary vaccination mostly reappeared after the booster (around 96% CD4, approximately 85% CD8).

This TCR came from a man between 18 and 29 years old who received the YFV17D yellow fever vaccine. This specimen was CD4+ T cells sorted from PBMCs, taken 45 days after the yellow fever booster vaccination.

CDR3 protein: CASRGGQGAFQPQHF. The CDR3 coding sequence is TGTGCCAGCAGGGGGGGACAGGGGGCCTTTCAGCCCCAGCATTTT. The chain uses TRBV12-3 or TRBV12-4 and TRBJ1-5, with 12 bases that match TRBD1. This CDR3 is 15 amino acids long. Trimming took 6 bases from V and 6 from J; bases not matched to a gene: 6.